The clone carrying this TCR beta chain was detected many times. The sample belongs to a study of CD8 T cells in ankylosing spondylitis. This CDR3 is 15 amino acids long. Germline V gene data show CDR1 as SGDLS and CDR2 as YYNGEE. Trimming removed 4 bases at V and 3 bases at J, with 17 bases between. TCRdb called the 5' RACE reads again in MiXCR, with one record for every CDR3 protein. Among 150,000 or so distinct CDR3 sequences listed, 25% to 35% were seen once. The chain carries TRBV9 and TRBJ2-7, with D perhaps assigned TRBD1 or TRBD2 (7 bases each). The clonotype comes from a male donor with ankylosing spondylitis. The sequencing sample was made of synovial fluid, either unsorted or a sorted T cell fraction (not recorded which). CDR3 sequence reads: CASSPRTGEGYEQYF. In DNA, the CDR3 is TGTGCCAGCAGCCCTAGAACAGGGGAGGGCTACGAGCAGTACTTC.